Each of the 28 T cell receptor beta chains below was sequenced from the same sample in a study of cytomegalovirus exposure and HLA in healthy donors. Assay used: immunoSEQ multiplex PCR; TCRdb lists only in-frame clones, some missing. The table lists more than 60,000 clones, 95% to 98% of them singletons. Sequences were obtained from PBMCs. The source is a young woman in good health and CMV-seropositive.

CDR3 sequence: CASSLESSTSGTDTQYF. The CDR3, as DNA: TGTGCCAGCAGCTTAGAATCTTCGACTAGCGGAACAGATACGCAGTATTTT. The genes are TRBV7-8 and TRBJ2-3, with 9 bases matching TRBD2. This CDR3 has 17 amino acids. Germline lookup yields CDR1 SGHVS and CDR2 FQNEAQ. With 1 base clipped from V and 3 bases from J, the junction kept 8 bases outside the gene matches.

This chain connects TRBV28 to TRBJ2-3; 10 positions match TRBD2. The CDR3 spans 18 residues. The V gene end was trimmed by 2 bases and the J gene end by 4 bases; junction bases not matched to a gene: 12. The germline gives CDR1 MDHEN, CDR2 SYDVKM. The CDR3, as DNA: TGTGCCAGCAGTTTACCCTCCGGACTAGCGGAACGATCAGATACGCAGTATTTT. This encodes CASSLPSGLAERSDTQYF.

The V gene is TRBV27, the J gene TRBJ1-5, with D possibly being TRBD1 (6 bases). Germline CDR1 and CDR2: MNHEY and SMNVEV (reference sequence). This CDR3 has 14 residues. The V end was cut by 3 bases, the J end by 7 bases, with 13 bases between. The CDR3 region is CASSFQYREQPQHF. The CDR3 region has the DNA TGTGCCAGCAGTTTTCAATACAGGGAACAGCCCCAGCATTTT.

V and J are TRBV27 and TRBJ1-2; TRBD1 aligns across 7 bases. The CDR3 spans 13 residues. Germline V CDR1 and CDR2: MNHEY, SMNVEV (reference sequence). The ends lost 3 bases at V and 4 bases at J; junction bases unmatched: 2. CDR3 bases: TGTGCCAGCAGTTTGGGACAGTTCTATGGCTACACCTTC. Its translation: CASSLGQFYGYTF.

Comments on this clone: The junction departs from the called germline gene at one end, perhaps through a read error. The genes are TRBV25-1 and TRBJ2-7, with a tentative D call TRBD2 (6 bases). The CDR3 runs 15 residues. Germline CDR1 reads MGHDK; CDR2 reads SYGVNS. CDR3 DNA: TGTGTCAGCAGTGTATCCGGGACTGAAGCCTACGAGCAGTACTTC. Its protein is CVSSVSGTEAYEQYF.

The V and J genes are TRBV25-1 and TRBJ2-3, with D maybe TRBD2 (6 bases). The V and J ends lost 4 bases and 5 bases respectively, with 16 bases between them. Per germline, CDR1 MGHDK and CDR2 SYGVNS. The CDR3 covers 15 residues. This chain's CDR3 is CASSARGTSRDTQYF. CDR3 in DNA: TGTGCCAGCAGTGCCCGAGGGACTTCTCGAGATACGCAGTATTTT.

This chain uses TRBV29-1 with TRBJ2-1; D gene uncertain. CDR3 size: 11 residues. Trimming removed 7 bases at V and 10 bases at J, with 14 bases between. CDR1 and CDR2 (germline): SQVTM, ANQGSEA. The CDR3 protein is CSATSTREQFF. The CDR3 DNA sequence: TGCAGCGCAACCTCGACGCGGGAGCAGTTCTTC.

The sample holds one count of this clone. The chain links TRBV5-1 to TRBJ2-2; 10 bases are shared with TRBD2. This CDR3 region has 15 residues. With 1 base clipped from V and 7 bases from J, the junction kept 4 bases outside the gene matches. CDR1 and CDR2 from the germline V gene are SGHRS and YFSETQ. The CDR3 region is CASSLRLAGDGELFF. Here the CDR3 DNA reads TGCGCCAGCAGCTTGCGGCTAGCGGGAGACGGGGAGCTGTTTTTT.

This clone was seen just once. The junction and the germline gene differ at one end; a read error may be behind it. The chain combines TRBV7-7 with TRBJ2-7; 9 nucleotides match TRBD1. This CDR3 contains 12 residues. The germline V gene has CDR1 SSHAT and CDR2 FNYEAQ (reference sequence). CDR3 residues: CASSRQGGEQYF. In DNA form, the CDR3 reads TGTGCTAGCAGCCGACAGGGGGGGGAGCAGTACTTC.

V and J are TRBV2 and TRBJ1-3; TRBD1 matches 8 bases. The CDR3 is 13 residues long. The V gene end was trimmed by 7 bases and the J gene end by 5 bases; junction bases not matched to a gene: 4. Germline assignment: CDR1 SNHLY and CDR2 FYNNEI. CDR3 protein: CASNGQGRNTIYF. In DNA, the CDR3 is TGTGCCAGCAATGGACAGGGCCGAAACACCATATATTTT.

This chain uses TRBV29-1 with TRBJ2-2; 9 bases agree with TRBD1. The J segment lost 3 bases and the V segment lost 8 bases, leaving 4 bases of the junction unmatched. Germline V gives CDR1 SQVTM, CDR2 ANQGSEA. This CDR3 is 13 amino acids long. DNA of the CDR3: TGCAGCTCGGGACAGGGTGACACCGGGGAGCTGTTTTTT. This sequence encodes CSSGQGDTGELFF.

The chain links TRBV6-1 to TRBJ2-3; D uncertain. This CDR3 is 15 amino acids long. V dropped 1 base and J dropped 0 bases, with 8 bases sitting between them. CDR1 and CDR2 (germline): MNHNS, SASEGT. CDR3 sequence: CASSEVVGSTDTQYF. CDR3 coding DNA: TGTGCCAGCAGTGAAGTTGTCGGTAGCACAGATACGCAGTATTTT.

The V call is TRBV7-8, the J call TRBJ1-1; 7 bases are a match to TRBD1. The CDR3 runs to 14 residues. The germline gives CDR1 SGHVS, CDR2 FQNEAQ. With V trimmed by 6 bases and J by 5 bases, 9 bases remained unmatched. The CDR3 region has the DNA TGTGCCAGCAGGATATCAGGGGGAGGTACTGAAGCTTTCTTT. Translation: CASRISGGGTEAFF.

The CDR3 coding sequence is TGTGCCAGCAGCCGACTAGCTGATGAGCAGTTCTTC. Its translation: CASSRLADEQFF. The chain couples TRBV6-1 to TRBJ2-1, with 7 positions matching TRBD2. Trimming took 6 bases from V and 8 from J; bases not matched to a gene: 4. CDR1 and CDR2 from the germline V gene are MNHNS and SASEGT. The CDR3 contains 12 residues.

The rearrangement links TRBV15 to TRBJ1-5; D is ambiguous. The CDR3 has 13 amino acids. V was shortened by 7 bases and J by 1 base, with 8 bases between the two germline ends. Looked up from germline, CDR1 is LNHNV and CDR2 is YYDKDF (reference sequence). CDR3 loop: CATTGLSNQPQHF. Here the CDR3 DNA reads TGTGCCACCACTGGACTGAGCAATCAGCCCCAGCATTTT.

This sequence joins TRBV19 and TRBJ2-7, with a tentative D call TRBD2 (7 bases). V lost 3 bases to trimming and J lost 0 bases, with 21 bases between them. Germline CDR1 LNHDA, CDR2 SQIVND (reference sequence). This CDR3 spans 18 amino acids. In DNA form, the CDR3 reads TGTGCCAGTAGTATTAGGGGAGGGGGACGACCGAGCTCCTACGAGCAGTACTTC. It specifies CASSIRGGGRPSSYEQYF.

CDR3 DNA: TGTGCCAGCAGCCCACGGGGCGGGGGGCTGGGTAATGAAAAACTGTTTTTT. Translation: CASSPRGGGLGNEKLFF. The rearrangement uses TRBV27 and TRBJ1-4, with a weak D call TRBD1 (6 bases). The V end lost 6 bases, the J end lost 4 bases, and 21 bases lay between the germline ends. Per germline, CDR1 MNHEY and CDR2 SMNVEV (reference sequence). This CDR3 contains 17 residues.

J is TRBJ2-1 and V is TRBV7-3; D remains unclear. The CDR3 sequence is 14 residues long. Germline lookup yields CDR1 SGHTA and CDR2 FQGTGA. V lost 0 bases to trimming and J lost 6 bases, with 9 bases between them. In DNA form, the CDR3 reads TGTGCCAGCAGCTTAACTCGACTTATCAATGAGCAGTTCTTC. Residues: CASSLTRLINEQFF.

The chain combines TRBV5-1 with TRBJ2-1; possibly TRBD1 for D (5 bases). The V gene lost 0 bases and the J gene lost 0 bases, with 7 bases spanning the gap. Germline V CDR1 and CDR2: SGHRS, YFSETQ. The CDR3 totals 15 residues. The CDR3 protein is CASSLEGFSYNEQFF. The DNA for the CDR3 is TGCGCCAGCAGCTTGGAGGGGTTCTCCTACAATGAGCAGTTCTTC.

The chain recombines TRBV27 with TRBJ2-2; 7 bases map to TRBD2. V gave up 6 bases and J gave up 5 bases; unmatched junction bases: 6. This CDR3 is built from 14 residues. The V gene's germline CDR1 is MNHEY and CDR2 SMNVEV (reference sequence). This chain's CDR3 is CASSGTIRTGELFF. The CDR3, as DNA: TGTGCCAGCAGCGGGACTATAAGAACCGGGGAGCTGTTTTTT.

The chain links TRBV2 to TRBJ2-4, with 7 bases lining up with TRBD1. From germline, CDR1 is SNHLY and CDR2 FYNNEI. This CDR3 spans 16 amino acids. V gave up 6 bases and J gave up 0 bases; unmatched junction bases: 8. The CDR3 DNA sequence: TGTGCCAGCAGCTTCACAGGGGCCCTAGCCAAAAACATTCAGTACTTC. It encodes CASSFTGALAKNIQYF.

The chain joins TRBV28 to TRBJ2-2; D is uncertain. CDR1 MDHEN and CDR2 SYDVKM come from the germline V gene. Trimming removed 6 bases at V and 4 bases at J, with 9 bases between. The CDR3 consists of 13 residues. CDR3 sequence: CASSSGSTGELFF. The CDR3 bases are TGTGCCAGCAGCTCCGGGTCCACCGGGGAGCTGTTTTTT.

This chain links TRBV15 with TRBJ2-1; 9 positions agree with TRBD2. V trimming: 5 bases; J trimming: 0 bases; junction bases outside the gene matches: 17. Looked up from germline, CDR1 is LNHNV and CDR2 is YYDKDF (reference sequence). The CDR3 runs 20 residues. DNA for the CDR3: TGTGCCACCAGCGACGCCTTGGGGAAGACTAGCGGAAGCTCCTACAATGAGCAGTTCTTC. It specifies CATSDALGKTSGSSYNEQFF.

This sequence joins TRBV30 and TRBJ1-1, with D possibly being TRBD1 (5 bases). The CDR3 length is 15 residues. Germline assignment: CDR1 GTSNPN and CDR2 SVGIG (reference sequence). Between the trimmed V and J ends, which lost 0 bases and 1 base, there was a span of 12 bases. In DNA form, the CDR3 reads TGTGCCTGGAGTGTTCTGGTAGGGGCGAACACTGAAGCTTTCTTT. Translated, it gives CAWSVLVGANTEAFF.

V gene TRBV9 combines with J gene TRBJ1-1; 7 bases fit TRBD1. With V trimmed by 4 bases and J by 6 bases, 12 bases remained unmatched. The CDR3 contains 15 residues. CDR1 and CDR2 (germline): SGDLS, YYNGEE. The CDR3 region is CASSTLDRAYPEAFF. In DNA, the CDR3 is TGTGCCAGCAGCACGTTAGACAGGGCGTACCCTGAAGCTTTCTTT.

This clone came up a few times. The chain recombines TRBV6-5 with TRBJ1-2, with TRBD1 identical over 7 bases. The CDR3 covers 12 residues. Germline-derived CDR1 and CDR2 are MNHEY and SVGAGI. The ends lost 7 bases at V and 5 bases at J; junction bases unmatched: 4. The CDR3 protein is CASMTGFYGYTF. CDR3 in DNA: TGTGCCAGCATGACAGGGTTTTATGGCTACACCTTC.

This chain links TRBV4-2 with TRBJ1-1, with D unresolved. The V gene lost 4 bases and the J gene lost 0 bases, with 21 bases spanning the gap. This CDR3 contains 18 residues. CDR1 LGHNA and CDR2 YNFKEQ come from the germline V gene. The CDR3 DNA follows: TGTGCCAGCAGCCCCTTGATCGGGTCCGACCTCATGAACACTGAAGCTTTCTTT. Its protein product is CASSPLIGSDLMNTEAFF.

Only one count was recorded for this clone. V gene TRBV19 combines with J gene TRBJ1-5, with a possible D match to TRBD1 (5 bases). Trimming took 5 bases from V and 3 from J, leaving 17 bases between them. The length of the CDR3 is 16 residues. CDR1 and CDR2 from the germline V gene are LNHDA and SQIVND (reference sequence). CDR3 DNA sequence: TGTGCCAGTAGTGACGGGGGAGGGAGGAACAATCAGCCCCAGCATTTT. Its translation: CASSDGGGRNNQPQHF.